This T cell receptor beta chain originates from a study of cytomegalovirus exposure and HLA in healthy donors. The CDR3 totals 14 residues. Trimming took 7 bases from V and 3 from J, leaving 13 bases between them. CDR1 and CDR2 (germline): MDHEN, SYDVKM. Profiled with immunoSEQ multiplex PCR; TCRdb holds only in-frame clones, not every one. Of about 98,000 clones in the sample, approximately 84% were seen once. This sequence originates from a man aged 18 to 30 in good health and CMV-seropositive. This chain uses TRBV28 with TRBJ1-5; possible D gene TRBD1, 5 bases. Source material: PBMCs. CDR3 bases: TGTGCCAGCACCCCGACGGGGGACAATCAGCCCCAGCATTTT. Translated, it gives CASTPTGDNQPQHF.